Sequencing of this T cell receptor (beta chain) was carried out in a study of blood T cell repertoires in COVID-19. Study summary: Samples of COVID-19 (acute and convalescent) were obtained from the United States, Italy and Spain. Nucleic acid was either cDNA or gDNA, and it came from T cells, B-cell-depleted T cells, or PBMCs.

Original analysis: Amplification of reference gene primers provided the estimated nucleated cell counts. Repertoires were generated with immunoSEQ multiplex PCR, while TCRdb's copy carries only in-frame clones and drops some. V and J calls and clone size are given by that table; D and trimming were obtained from the DNA. The sample includes tens of thousands of clones, over 80% seen only once; the top ten take approximately 1.4%. The CDR3 contains 14 residues. The germline gives CDR1 SGHNT, CDR2 YENEEA. V was pared by 5 bases and J by 4 bases, with 4 bases of the junction left unmatched. V and J are TRBV11-3 and TRBJ2-1, with 8 positions matching TRBD1. Sequencing was carried out using peripheral blood. This clonotype was obtained from a man between 50 and 59 years old with acute or convalescent COVID-19. CDR3 in amino acids: CASSLQGGYNEQFF. The CDR3 DNA reads as TGTGCCAGCAGCCTACAGGGGGGTTACAATGAGCAGTTCTTC.